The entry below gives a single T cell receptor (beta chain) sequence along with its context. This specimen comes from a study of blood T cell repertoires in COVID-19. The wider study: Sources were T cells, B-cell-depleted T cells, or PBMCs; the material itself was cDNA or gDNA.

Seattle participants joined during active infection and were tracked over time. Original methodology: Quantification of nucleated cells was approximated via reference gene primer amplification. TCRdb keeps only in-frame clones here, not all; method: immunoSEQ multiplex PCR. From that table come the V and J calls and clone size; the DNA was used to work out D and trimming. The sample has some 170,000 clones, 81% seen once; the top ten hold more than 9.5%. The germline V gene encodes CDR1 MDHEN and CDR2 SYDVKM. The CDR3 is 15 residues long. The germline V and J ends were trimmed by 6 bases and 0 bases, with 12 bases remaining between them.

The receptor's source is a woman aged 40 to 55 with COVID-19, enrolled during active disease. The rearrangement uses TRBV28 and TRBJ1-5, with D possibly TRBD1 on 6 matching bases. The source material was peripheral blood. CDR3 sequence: CASRGADASNQPQHF. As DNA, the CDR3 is TGTGCCAGCAGGGGGGCGGACGCTAGCAATCAGCCCCAGCATTTT. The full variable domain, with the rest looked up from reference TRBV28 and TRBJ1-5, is DVKVTQSSRYLVKRTGEKVFLECVQDMDHENMFWYRQDPGLGLRLIYFSYDVKMKEKGDIPEGYSVSREKKERFSLILESASTNQTSMYLCASRGADASNQPQHFGDGTRLSIL.